The T cell receptor (beta chain) described here comes from a study of blood T cell repertoires in COVID-19 (dated by TCRdb to 2020 to 2021). For the wider study: Samples from collaborators originated in the United States, Italy and Spain and spanned both the acute and convalescent phases of COVID-19. The dataset comprised deeply sampled blood TCRbeta repertoires from subjects exposed to, actively infected with, or recovered from COVID-19. Samples came from the ongoing ImmuneRACE study (first 160 participants) plus 1,254 subjects from 6 global collaborators. Where available, HLA class I and class II types were obtained from metadata supplied by the sample provider rather than from assay-based typing. The repertoires were made available in a free public database intended to serve as a resource for research on the immune response to SARS-CoV-2. Nearly every sample came with metadata listing a de-identified subject ID, COVID-19 status, age in years and sex. The material from the prospective study consisted of cDNA or gDNA derived from T cells, B-cell-depleted T cells, or PBMCs. What the study reported, not specific to this receptor: The amount of clinical and demographic metadata varied by source and participant and was provided uncurated.

As for this clone: Its target antigen remains unknown. The sample holds no much larger clone one base away, and base qualities are not on file.

TCRbeta CDR3 regions were amplified from genomic DNA by means of the immunoSEQ Assay, a bias-controlled multiplex PCR. From the authors' description of their analysis: Within the assay, amplification of reference gene primers was used to estimate how many nucleated cells each sample contained. To quantify the absolute abundance of each unique TCRbeta CDR3 rearrangement, sequence reads were collapsed and filtered. For each sample, productive Simpson clonality was calculated as the square root of Simpson's diversity index across productive rearrangements. TCRdb limited this immuneACCESS table to in-frame rearrangements with V and J called. A share of clones is missing; checked studies link under half to unresolved V genes, and the rest is unexplained. V and J calls and clone size come straight from that table; D and trimming were deduced from the DNA. The sample table contains 300,000 or so clones; only one count was recorded for roughly 87% of them. More than 1% of the sample comes from the top ten.

The germline V gene provides CDR1 MNHNS and CDR2 SASEGT. The V end gives up 2 bases and the J end 0 bases, leaving 2 bases in the junction not matched to a gene. From the cysteine up to the phenylalanine, the CDR3 has a length of 16 residues. The sequence is cut down to CDR3 DNA, 48 bases in frame from base 1. Participants in the prospective study were enrolled through a virtual design, were aged roughly 18 to 90 years, and lived in 20 to 30 United States geographic areas. Cohort assignment in the prospective study relied on participant-reported clinical history from a screening survey and a study questionnaire. Recovered participants in ImmuneRACE Cohort 3 were defined by two consecutive negative NP/OP PCR tests, clearance by a healthcare professional, or resolution of symptoms. In the prospective study, mobile phlebotomists collected whole blood, serum and a nasopharyngeal or oropharyngeal swab from each participant. Over a 2-month period, participants in the prospective study had the option of providing additional blood draws and questionnaires. Prospective study blood samples were shipped either frozen or at room temperature before DNA extraction.

Sequencing input: PBMCs or T cells enriched from blood (not recorded which). This clonotype was obtained from a woman in her twenties or thirties who had recovered from COVID-19. Rearrangement joined TRBV6-1 to TRBJ2-7; 12 bases in the junction line up with TRBD2. The CDR3 reads CASSELAGGSSYEQYF. The DNA reads TGTGCCAGCAGTGAACTAGCGGGGGGGAGCTCCTACGAGCAGTACTTC.